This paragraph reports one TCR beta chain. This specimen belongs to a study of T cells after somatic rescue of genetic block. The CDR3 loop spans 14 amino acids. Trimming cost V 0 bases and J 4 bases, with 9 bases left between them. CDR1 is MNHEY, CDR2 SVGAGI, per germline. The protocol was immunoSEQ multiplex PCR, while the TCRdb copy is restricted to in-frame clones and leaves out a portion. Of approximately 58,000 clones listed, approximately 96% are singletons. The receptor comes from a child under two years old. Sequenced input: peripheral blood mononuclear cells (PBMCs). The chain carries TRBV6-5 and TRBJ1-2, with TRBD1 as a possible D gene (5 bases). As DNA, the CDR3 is TGTGCCAGCAGTTACTCCAGGGCCGGCTATGGCTACACCTTC. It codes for CASSYSRAGYGYTF.